The 21 T cell receptor beta chains presented below share a single source sample, sequenced in a study of Graves' ophthalmopathy and Graves' hyperthyroidism (dated by TCRdb to between 2017 and 2018). For sequencing, an Illumina HiSeq 2000 was employed. For repertoire sequencing, TCR beta CDR3 regions were amplified from RNA transcripts. The first round was an RT-PCR using HTBI primers with the Qiagen OneStep RT-PCR kit, and this first round was followed by a second-round multiplex PCR, then size selection and purification. TCRdb reprocessed the public reads (quality trimming at Q25 with fastp, clone calling with MiXCR) and kept in-frame beta chains. Entries that share a CDR3 protein sequence are merged under the most common genes and DNA. In this sample the table shows about 550,000 distinct CDR3 sequences, about 35% of which occur a single time. The ten most abundant clones make up roughly 4% of the sample.

The material sequenced was peripheral blood or thyroid tissue (not recorded which). These receptors originate from an adult man with Graves' hyperthyroidism.

This clonotype was seen many times. This chain connects TRBV20-1 to TRBJ1-1, with 8 bases aligning to TRBD1. In germline, CDR1 is DFQATT, CDR2 SNEGSKA (reference sequence). This CDR3 comprises 15 residues. V trimming: 3 bases; J trimming: 2 bases; junction bases outside the gene matches: 8. The CDR3: CSARLRDRTNTEAFF. The CDR3, as DNA: TGCAGTGCTAGGTTGAGGGACAGGACCAACACTGAAGCTTTCTTT.

To note about this clonotype: This CDR3 is missing its conserved last phenylalanine or tryptophan, likely due to a read error. CDR3 in DNA: TGTGCCAGCAGCTCCACAGGGAGCTACACCCTC. Translation: CASSSTGSYTL. This rearrangement joins TRBV7-8 to TRBJ1-2, with D possibly matching TRBD1 (6 bases). Germline V gene data show CDR1 as SGHVS and CDR2 as FQNEAQ. V lost 4 bases to trimming and J lost 9 bases, with 9 bases between them. This CDR3 is 11 amino acids long.

The gene calls are TRBV11-2 and TRBJ1-6; no clear D gene. Trimming removed 3 bases at V and 15 bases at J, with 24 bases between. The CDR3 is made up of 16 amino acids. Per the germline V gene, CDR1 is SGHAT and CDR2 is FQNNGV. The CDR3 region is CASSLLDHHAPLVLHF. CDR3 coding DNA: TGTGCCAGCAGCTTGCTAGACCATCACGCACCTCTTGTCCTCCACTTT.

This clonotype showed up just a few times. One junction end does not reproduce the germline sequence, and a read error may be involved. The V and J genes are TRBV12-3 or TRBV12-4 and TRBJ2-5; D is perhaps TRBD2 (7 bases). This CDR3 is built from 17 residues. CDR3: CASRTSLGGTKGETRYF. The CDR3 coding sequence is TGTGCCAGCAGAACTTCACTGGGAGGGACAAAGGGAGAGACCCGGTACTTC.

This clonotype appeared a single time. A much larger clonotype is one base distant, so this may be a read error. V is TRBV9 and J is TRBJ1-2; no reliable D call. V lost 7 bases and J 2 bases, leaving 15 bases between the germline ends. This CDR3 contains 14 residues. In germline, CDR1 is SGDLS, CDR2 YYNGEE. CDR3 sequence (DNA): TGTGCCAGCGGCGCAAGGACTGTGAACTATGGCTACACCTTC. It specifies CASGARTVNYGYTF.

This clonotype was observed at least ten times. V is TRBV29-1 and J is TRBJ1-1, with 8 bases identical to TRBD1. The trim removed 6 bases at V and 0 bases at J, leaving 6 bases unmatched. Per the germline V gene, CDR1 is SQVTM and CDR2 is ANQGSEA. This CDR3 region has 14 residues. DNA of the CDR3: TGCAGCGTCGGGACAGGCCTATTGAACACTGAAGCTTTCTTT. Its translation: CSVGTGLLNTEAFF.

The J gene is TRBJ2-3, the V gene TRBV7-9, with TRBD2 matching over 11 bases. The germline gives CDR1 SEHNR, CDR2 FQNEAQ (reference sequence). This CDR3 spans 18 amino acids. The V gene end was trimmed by 2 bases and the J gene end by 0 bases; junction bases not matched to a gene: 7. CDR3 sequence: CASSLPRRLAGSTDTQYF. For the CDR3, the DNA is TGTGCCAGCAGCTTACCCCGAAGACTAGCGGGAAGCACAGATACGCAGTATTTT.

This clonotype came up many times. The chain is built from TRBV5-4 and TRBJ2-7; 8 bases match TRBD2. The CDR3 has 14 amino acids. Trimming cost V 5 bases and J 2 bases; bases outside gene matches: 6. CDR1 and CDR2 (germline): SGHNT, YYREEE (reference sequence). The CDR3 loop reads CASRSAGATYEQYF. The CDR3 nucleotides read TGTGCCAGCAGGTCAGCGGGAGCAACCTACGAGCAGTACTTC.

The CDR3 region has the DNA TGTGCCAGCAGTGGGTGTACAGGAATCTATGGCTACACCTTC. Its protein is CASSGCTGIYGYTF. The chain has TRBV6-5 and TRBJ1-2, with a possible D match to TRBD1 (5 bases). Deletions cut 5 bases from V and 4 bases from J, with 14 bases between. Germline values: CDR1 MNHEY, CDR2 SVGAGI. CDR3 length: 14 amino acids.

This clonotype was counted once. The chain uses TRBV11-1 and TRBJ2-3; 11 positions match TRBD2. In germline, CDR1 is SGHAT, CDR2 FQDESV (reference sequence). V was pared by 0 bases and J by 3 bases, with 14 bases of the junction left unmatched. The CDR3 sequence is 20 residues long. The CDR3 here is CASSLAPSAASGGWTDTQYF. CDR3 DNA sequence: TGTGCCAGCAGCTTAGCCCCTAGCGCGGCTAGCGGGGGGTGGACAGATACGCAGTATTTT.

This clonotype has a count of ten or more. This chain links TRBV29-1 with TRBJ2-7, with 13 bases aligning to TRBD2. Germline V gene data show CDR1 as SQVTM and CDR2 as ANQGSEA. Losses at the gene ends were 0 bases for V and 4 bases for J; bases not matched to a gene: 3. The CDR3 has 15 amino acids. The DNA of the CDR3 is TGCAGCGTTGAAGAGGGACTAGCGGGAAATTACGAGCAGTACTTC. It is translated as CSVEEGLAGNYEQYF.

This clonotype was seen many times. The chain carries TRBV3-1 and TRBJ1-1; D not certain. The CDR3 spans 14 residues. Trimming pared 0 bases from V and 0 bases from J, leaving 5 bases between. Germline V gives CDR1 LGHDT, CDR2 YNNKEL (reference sequence). The CDR3 sequence: CASSQDLVNTEAFF. CDR3 sequence (DNA): TGTGCCAGCAGCCAAGATCTTGTGAACACTGAAGCTTTCTTT.

The chain uses TRBV7-2 and TRBJ1-5; no clear D gene. Trimming took 2 bases from V and 11 from J, leaving 19 bases between them. Germline values: CDR1 SGHTA, CDR2 FQGNSA. The CDR3 consists of 15 residues. This chain's CDR3 is CASSLRRTSEETQHF. CDR3 bases: TGTGCCAGCAGCTTACGGCGGACTAGCGAAGAGACCCAGCATTTT.

As concerns this clonotype: A much larger clone differs from this one at a single base, so this may be a read error. The chain links TRBV12-3 or TRBV12-4 to TRBJ1-3; 9 positions match TRBD1. CDR3 length equals 14 residues. The ends lost 11 bases at V and 3 bases at J; junction bases unmatched: 8. Here the CDR3 reads CAGTLGQGGNTIYF. In nucleotides, the CDR3 is TGTGCCGGCACCTTGGGACAGGGTGGAAACACCATATATTTT.

This clonotype was seen many times. V is TRBV6-1 and J is TRBJ1-2; D remains ambiguous. V dropped 4 bases and J dropped 4 bases, with 16 bases sitting between them. The germline CDR1 and CDR2 sequences are MNHNS and SASEGT. The CDR3 runs to 15 residues. This chain's CDR3 is CASSVINPGTYGYTF. The CDR3 DNA reads TGTGCCAGCAGTGTAATCAACCCGGGCACCTATGGCTACACCTTC.

As concerns this clonotype: Just one base apart from a much larger clone, this may be a read error. J is TRBJ2-2 and V is TRBV5-4; TRBD1 is a possible D gene (6 bases). V shed 3 bases and J shed 2 bases, with 14 bases lying between them. Germline CDR1 is SGHNT and CDR2 is YYREEE (reference sequence). The CDR3 is made up of 16 amino acids. The CDR3 sequence is CASSSGQWANTGELFF. The CDR3 nucleotides are TGTGCCAGCAGCTCCGGACAGTGGGCTAACACCGGGGAGCTGTTTTTT.

J is TRBJ2-7 and V is TRBV29-1; TRBD2 aligns across 11 bases. The germline V gene encodes CDR1 SQVTM and CDR2 ANQGSEA. The CDR3 extends over 17 amino acids. V lost 6 bases, J lost 0 bases, and 13 bases stayed unmatched. The CDR3 DNA reads as TGCAGCGTGAGGGGACTAGCGGTAGGACAAAGCTCCTACGAGCAGTACTTC. Its protein product is CSVRGLAVGQSSYEQYF.

This clonotype showed up many times. This chain uses TRBV9 with TRBJ1-3, with unresolved D. Trimming left V 0 bases short and J 3 bases short, with 7 bases between. The CDR3 covers 14 residues. In germline, CDR1 is SGDLS, CDR2 YYNGEE. For the CDR3, the DNA is TGTGCCAGCAGCGTAGTGGGGAATGGAAACACCATATATTTT. Translated, it gives CASSVVGNGNTIYF.

The chain links TRBV27 to TRBJ1-6; 7 bases are shared with TRBD1. The germline CDR1 and CDR2 sequences are MNHEY and SMNVEV (reference sequence). This CDR3 is built from 13 residues. J gave up 9 bases and V 8 bases, and 7 bases lay outside the gene matches. The CDR3 DNA reads TGTGCCAGCTCGAGGGGGCTCCGTTCACCCCTCCACTTT. Translating gives CASSRGLRSPLHF.

This clonotype showed up just a few times. J is TRBJ2-2 and V is TRBV5-1; D could derive from TRBD1 or TRBD2 (6 bases each). Looked up from germline, CDR1 is SGHRS and CDR2 is YFSETQ. The V end was cut by 4 bases, the J end by 6 bases, with 19 bases between. CDR3 length equals 16 residues. In DNA, the CDR3 is TGCGCCAGCAGCCTTGTAGGGGGGCGCGCATCCGGGGAGCTGTTTTTT. Protein product: CASSLVGGRASGELFF.

V is TRBV11-1 and J is TRBJ2-1; no firm D call. V dropped 3 bases and J dropped 9 bases, with 6 bases sitting between them. CDR1 and CDR2 (germline): SGHAT, FQDESV (reference sequence). CDR3 size: 11 residues. The CDR3 protein is CASSFTREQFF. The CDR3 DNA follows: TGTGCCAGCAGCTTTACCCGTGAGCAGTTCTTC.